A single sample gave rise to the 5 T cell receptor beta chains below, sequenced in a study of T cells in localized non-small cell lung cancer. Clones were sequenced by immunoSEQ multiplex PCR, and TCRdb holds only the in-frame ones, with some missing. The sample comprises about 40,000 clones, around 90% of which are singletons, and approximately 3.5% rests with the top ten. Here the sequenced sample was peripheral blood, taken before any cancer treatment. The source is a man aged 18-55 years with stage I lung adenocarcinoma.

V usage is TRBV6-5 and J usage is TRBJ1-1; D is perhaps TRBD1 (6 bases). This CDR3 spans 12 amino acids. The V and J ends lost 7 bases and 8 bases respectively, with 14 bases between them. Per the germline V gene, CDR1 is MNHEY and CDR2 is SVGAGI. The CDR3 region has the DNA TGTGCCAGCAAGAGAGGGGGTTTCGAAGCTTTCTTT. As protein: CASKRGGFEAFF.

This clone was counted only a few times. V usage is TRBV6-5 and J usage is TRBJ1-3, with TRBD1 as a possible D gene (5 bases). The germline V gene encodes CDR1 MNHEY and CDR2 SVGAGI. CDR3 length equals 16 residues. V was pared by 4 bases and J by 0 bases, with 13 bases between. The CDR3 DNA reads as TGTGCCAGCAGTTTAACAGGTCTTTACTCTGGAAACACCATATATTTT. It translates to CASSLTGLYSGNTIYF.

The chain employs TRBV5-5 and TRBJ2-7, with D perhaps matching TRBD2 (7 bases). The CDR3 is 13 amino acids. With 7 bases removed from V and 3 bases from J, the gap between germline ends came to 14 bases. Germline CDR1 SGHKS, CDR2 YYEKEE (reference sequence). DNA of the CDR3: TGTGCCAGCTCCGGGGGGCTAAACTACGAGCAGTACTTC. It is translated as CASSGGLNYEQYF.

DNA of the CDR3: TGTGCCAGCAGCCAAGATAGGGGACTGAAAAGTGATACGCAGTATTTT. Amino acid sequence: CASSQDRGLKSDTQYF. The chain has TRBV4-2 and TRBJ2-3, with a tentative D call TRBD2 (6 bases). Between the trimmed V and J ends, which lost 0 bases and 6 bases, there was a span of 16 bases. Germline values: CDR1 LGHNA, CDR2 YNFKEQ. The CDR3 covers 16 residues.

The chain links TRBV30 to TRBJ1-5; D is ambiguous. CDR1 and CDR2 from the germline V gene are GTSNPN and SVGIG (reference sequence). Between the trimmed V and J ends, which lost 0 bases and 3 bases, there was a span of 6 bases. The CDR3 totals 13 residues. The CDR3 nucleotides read TGTGCCTGGAGTGTAGACAACAATCAGCCCCAGCATTTT. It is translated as CAWSVDNNQPQHF. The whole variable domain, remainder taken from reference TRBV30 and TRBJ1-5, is SQTIHQWPATLVQPVGSPLSLECTVEGTSNPNLYWYRQAAGRGLQLLFYSVGIGQISSEVPQNLSASRPQDRQFILSSKKLLLSDSGFYLCAWSVDNNQPQHFGDGTRLSIL.